Given below is one T cell receptor beta chain in context. How the authors handled the data: Estimation of nucleated cell counts was performed using reference gene primer amplification. Sequencing used immunoSEQ multiplex PCR; TCRdb keeps in-frame clones, though not all of them. Clonal size and the V and J genes are those of that table, whereas D and trimming came from the DNA. The data show 100,000 to 150,000 clones, roughly three quarters seen once. The data originate from a study of blood T cell repertoires in COVID-19. As for the study in general: The United States, Italy and Spain supplied acute and convalescent COVID-19 samples. Sources were T cells, B-cell-depleted T cells, or PBMCs; the material itself was cDNA or gDNA.

CDR1 and CDR2 (germline): SGHTA, FQGNSA. J lost 4 bases, V lost 6 bases, and 6 bases had no gene match. The CDR3 loop spans 15 amino acids. The TCR originated in a man aged 40-50 years with active or convalescent COVID-19. Sequencing input: peripheral blood. V and J are TRBV7-2 and TRBJ2-1, with TRBD1 identical over 10 bases. The CDR3 sequence is CASRADRGAYNEQFF. The CDR3 DNA is TGTGCCAGCAGGGCGGACAGGGGGGCATACAATGAGCAGTTCTTC.